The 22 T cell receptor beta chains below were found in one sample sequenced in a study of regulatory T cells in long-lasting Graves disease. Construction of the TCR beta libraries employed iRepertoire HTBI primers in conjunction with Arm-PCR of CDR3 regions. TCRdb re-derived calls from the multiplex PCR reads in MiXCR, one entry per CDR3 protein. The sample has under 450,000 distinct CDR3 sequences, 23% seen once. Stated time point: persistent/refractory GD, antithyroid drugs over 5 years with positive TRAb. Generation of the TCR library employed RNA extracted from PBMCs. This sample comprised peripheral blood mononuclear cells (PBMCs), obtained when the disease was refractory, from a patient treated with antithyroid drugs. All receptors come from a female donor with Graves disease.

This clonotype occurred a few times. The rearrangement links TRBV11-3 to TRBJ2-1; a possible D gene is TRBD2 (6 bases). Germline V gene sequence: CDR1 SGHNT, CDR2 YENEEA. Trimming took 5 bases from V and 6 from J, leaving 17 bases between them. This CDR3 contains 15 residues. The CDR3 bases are TGTGCCAGCAGCCCCGGGACTCCTTACGCCAATGAGCAGTTCTTC. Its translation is CASSPGTPYANEQFF. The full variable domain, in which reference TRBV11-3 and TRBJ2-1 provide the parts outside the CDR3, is EAGVVQSPRYKIIEKKQPVAFWCNPISGHNTLYWYLQNLGQGPELLIRYENEEAVDDSQLPKDRFSAERLKGVDSTLKIQPAELGDSAVYLCASSPGTPYANEQFFGPGTRLTVL.

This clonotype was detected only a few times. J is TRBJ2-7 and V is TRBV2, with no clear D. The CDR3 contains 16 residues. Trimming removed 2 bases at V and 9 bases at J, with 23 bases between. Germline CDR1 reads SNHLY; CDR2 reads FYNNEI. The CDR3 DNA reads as TGTGCCAGCAGTGAACAGGCCCTTGTGGCCGCAGATACGCAGTACTTC. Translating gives CASSEQALVAADTQYF.

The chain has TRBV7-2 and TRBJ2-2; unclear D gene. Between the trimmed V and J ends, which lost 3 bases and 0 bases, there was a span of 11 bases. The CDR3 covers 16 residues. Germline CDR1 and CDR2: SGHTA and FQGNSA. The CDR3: CASSFLPGSNTGELFF. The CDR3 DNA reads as TGTGCCAGCAGCTTTCTTCCAGGTTCGAACACCGGGGAGCTGTTTTTT.

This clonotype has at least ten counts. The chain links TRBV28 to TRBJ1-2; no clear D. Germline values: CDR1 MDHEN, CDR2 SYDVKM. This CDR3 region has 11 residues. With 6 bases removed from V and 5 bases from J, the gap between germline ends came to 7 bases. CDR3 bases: TGTGCCAGCAGCCGCCAGTATGGCTACACCTTC. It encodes CASSRQYGYTF.

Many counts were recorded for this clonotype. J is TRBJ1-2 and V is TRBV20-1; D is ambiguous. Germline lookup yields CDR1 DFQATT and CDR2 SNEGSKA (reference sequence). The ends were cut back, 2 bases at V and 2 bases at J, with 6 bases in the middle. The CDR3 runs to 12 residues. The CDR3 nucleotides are TGCAGTGCTAGATGGTGGAACTATGGCTACACCTTC. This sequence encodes CSARWWNYGYTF.

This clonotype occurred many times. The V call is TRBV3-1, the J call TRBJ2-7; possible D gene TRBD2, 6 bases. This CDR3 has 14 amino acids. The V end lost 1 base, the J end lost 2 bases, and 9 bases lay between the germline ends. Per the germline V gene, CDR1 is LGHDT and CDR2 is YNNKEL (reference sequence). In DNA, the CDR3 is TGTGCCAGCAGCCAAGGTAGCGGAACCTACGAGCAGTACTTC. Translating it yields CASSQGSGTYEQYF.

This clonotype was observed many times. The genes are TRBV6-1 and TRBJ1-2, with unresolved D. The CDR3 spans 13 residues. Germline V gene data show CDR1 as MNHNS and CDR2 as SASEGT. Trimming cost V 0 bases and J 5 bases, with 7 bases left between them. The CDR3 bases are TGTGCCAGCAGTGAAGCCCGGCAGTATGGCTACACCTTC. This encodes CASSEARQYGYTF.

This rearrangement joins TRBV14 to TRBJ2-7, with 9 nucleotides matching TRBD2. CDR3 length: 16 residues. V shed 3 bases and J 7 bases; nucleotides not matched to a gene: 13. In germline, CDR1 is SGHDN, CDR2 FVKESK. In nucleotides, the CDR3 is TGTGCCAGCAGCCAGATAAGCGGGAGGAGCCTCGGGGAGCAGTACTTC. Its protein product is CASSQISGRSLGEQYF. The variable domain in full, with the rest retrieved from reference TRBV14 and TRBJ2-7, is EAGVTQFPSHSVIEKGQTVTLRCDPISGHDNLYWYRRVMGKEIKFLLHFVKESKQDESGMPNNRFLAERTGGTYSTLKVQPAELEDSGVYFCASSQISGRSLGEQYFGPGTRLTVT.

The chain's CDR3 is CASSPLRDGSTDTQYF. The CDR3 DNA reads TGTGCCAGCAGTCCGCTGCGGGATGGGAGCACAGATACGCAGTATTTT. This chain joins TRBV28 and TRBJ2-3; D is perhaps TRBD2 (6 bases). The CDR3 contains 16 residues. The V and J ends lost 5 bases and 0 bases respectively, with 15 bases between them. Germline values: CDR1 MDHEN, CDR2 SYDVKM.

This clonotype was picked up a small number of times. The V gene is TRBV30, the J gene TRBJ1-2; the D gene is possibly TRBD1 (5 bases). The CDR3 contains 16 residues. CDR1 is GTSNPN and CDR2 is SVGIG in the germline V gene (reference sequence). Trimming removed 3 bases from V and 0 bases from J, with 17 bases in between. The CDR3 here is CAWSVGGTLANYGYTF. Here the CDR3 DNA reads TGTGCCTGGAGCGTAGGCGGGACCCTAGCTAACTATGGCTACACCTTC.

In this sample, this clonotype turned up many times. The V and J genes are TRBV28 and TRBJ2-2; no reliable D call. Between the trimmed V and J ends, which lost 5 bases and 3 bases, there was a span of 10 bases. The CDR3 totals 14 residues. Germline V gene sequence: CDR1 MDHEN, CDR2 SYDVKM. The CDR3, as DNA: TGTGCCAGCAGTCCACCACAGTACACCGGGGAGCTGTTTTTT. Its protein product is CASSPPQYTGELFF. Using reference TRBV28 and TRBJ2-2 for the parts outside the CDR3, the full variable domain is DVKVTQSSRYLVKRTGEKVFLECVQDMDHENMFWYRQDPGLGLRLIYFSYDVKMKEKGDIPEGYSVSREKKERFSLILESASTNQTSMYLCASSPPQYTGELFFGEGSRLTVL.

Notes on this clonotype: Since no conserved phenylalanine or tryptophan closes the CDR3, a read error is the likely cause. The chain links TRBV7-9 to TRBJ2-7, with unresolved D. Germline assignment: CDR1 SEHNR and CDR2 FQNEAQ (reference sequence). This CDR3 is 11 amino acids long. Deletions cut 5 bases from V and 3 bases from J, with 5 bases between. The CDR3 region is CASSTYYEQYL. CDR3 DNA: TGTGCCAGCAGCACGTACTACGAGCAGTACCTC.

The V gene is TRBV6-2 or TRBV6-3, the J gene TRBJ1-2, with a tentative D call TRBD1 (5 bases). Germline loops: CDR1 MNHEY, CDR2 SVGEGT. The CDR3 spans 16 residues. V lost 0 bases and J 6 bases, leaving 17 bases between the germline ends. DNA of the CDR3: TGTGCCAGCAGTTACTCCCTGGTACCCTGGGACCATGGCTACACCTTC. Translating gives CASSYSLVPWDHGYTF.

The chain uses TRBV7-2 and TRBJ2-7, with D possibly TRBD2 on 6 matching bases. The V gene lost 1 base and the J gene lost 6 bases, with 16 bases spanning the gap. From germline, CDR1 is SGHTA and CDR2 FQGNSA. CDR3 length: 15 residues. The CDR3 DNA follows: TGTGCCAGCAGCTTAGTGGAGAGGGCGGGATCCGAGCAGTACTTC. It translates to CASSLVERAGSEQYF.

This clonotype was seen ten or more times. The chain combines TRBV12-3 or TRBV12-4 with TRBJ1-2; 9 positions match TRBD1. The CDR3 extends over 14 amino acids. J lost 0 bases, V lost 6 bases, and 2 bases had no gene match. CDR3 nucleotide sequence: TGTGCCAGCAGCTGGACAGGGGCTAACTATGGCTACACCTTC. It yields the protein CASSWTGANYGYTF.

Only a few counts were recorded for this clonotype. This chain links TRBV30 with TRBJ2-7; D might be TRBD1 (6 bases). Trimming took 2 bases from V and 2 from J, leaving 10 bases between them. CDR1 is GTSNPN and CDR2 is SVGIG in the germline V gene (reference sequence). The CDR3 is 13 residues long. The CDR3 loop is CAWSRGQPYEQYF. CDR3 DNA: TGTGCCTGGAGTCGTGGACAGCCCTACGAGCAGTACTTC.

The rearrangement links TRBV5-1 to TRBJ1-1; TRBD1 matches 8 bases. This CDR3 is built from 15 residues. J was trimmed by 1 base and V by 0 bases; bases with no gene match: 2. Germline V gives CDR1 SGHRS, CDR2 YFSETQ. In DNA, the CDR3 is TGCGCCAGCAGCTTGGACGGACAGGGGAACACTGAAGCTTTCTTT. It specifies CASSLDGQGNTEAFF.

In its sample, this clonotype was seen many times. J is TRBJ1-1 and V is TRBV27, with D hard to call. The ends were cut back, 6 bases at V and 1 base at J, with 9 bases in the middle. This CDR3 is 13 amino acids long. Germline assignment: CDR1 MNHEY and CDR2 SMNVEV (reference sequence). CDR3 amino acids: CASSLSRNTEAFF. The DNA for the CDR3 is TGTGCCAGCAGCTTGTCCCGGAACACTGAAGCTTTCTTT.

CDR3 coding DNA: TGCAGTGCTTCTGGAGGGAACTTAGGTGAAAAACTGTTTTTT. Translated, it gives CSASGGNLGEKLFF. The chain couples TRBV20-1 to TRBJ1-4; no clear D. The CDR3 runs to 14 residues. The germline V gene encodes CDR1 DFQATT and CDR2 SNEGSKA (reference sequence). V gave up 5 bases and J gave up 7 bases, with 17 bases separating them.

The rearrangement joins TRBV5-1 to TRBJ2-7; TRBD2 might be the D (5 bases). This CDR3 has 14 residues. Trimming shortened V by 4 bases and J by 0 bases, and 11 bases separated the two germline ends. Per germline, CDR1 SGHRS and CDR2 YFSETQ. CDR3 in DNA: TGCGCCAGCAGCCCCCAGCGGTTCTCCTACGAGCAGTACTTC. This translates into CASSPQRFSYEQYF.

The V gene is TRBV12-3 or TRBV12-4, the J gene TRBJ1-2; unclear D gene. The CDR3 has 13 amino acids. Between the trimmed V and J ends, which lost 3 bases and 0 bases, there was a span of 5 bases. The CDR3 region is CASSFAANYGYTF. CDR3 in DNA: TGTGCCAGCAGTTTTGCAGCTAACTATGGCTACACCTTC.

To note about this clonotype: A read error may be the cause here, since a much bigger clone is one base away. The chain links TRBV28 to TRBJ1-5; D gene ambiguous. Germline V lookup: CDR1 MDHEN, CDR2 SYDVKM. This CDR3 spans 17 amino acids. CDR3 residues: CTSGHGRGEESNQPQHF. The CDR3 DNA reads TGTACCAGCGGGCACGGGCGAGGCGAAGAGAGCAATCAGCCCCAGCATTTT.